This T cell receptor (beta chain) was found in a study of cytomegalovirus exposure and HLA in healthy donors. Study results and caveats: Under in vitro conditions, three CMV-associated chains were confirmed as specific for CMV antigens.

Trimming cost V 6 bases and J 0 bases, with 13 bases left between them. Germline V gene sequence: CDR1 SNHLY, CDR2 FYNNEI. CDR3 length: 15 amino acids. Of note for this clone: What it recognizes is unknown.

PCR involved 60 Vbeta and 13 Jbeta primers. Profiled with immunoSEQ multiplex PCR; TCRdb holds only in-frame clones, not every one. The sample includes 150,000 to 200,000 clones, around 81% seen only once; the top ten take over 4.5%. The chain couples TRBV2 to TRBJ2-3; unclear D gene. This receptor was obtained from a woman between 18 and 30 years old in good health and CMV-seropositive. Sequences were obtained from PBMCs. CDR3 residues: CASSDRMGSTDTQYF. CDR3 bases: TGTGCCAGCAGCGATAGGATGGGCAGCACAGATACGCAGTATTTT.